These 25 T cell receptor beta chains share one sample of origin, sequenced in a study of T cell changes during pregnancy in multiple sclerosis. TCRdb's table, derived via immunoSEQ multiplex PCR, lists solely in-frame clones and lacks some. Of approximately 52,000 clones listed, around 92% were seen once; the top ten hold roughly 0.25%. The source was CD4+ T cells from peripheral blood mononuclear cells, collected in the third trimester of pregnancy. These receptors came from a female donor with multiple sclerosis, enrolled in a pregnancy study.

V and J are TRBV5-6 and TRBJ2-7, with a weak D call TRBD1 (6 bases). Germline V gene data show CDR1 as SGHDT and CDR2 as YYEEEE. The CDR3 runs to 14 residues. Trimming removed 6 bases from V and 1 base from J, with 14 bases in between. Written as DNA, the CDR3 is TGTGCCAGCACCCTGACAGGTGATTCCTACGAGCAGTACTTC. This sequence encodes CASTLTGDSYEQYF.

V gene TRBV10-3 combines with J gene TRBJ1-3; the D gene is possibly TRBD1 (5 bases). Germline V gene sequence: CDR1 ENHRY, CDR2 SYGVKD. Trimming removed 2 bases from V and 5 bases from J, with 13 bases in between. The CDR3 spans 15 residues. The CDR3 DNA reads TGTGCCATCAGTGAGGCGGGGGTGTCCCGAAACACCATATATTTT. Translated, it gives CAISEAGVSRNTIYF.

V usage is TRBV29-1 and J usage is TRBJ2-1; TRBD1 matches 11 bases. The CDR3 length is 13 residues. Germline assignment: CDR1 SQVTM and CDR2 ANQGSEA. V was clipped by 6 bases and J by 7 bases; unmatched bases: 5. In DNA form, the CDR3 reads TGCAGCGTAGGACAGGGGGCTCGGAATGAGCAGTTCTTC. Protein sequence: CSVGQGARNEQFF.

This chain links TRBV5-8 with TRBJ2-3; D perhaps matches TRBD2 (5 bases). V lost 5 bases and J 4 bases, leaving 14 bases between the germline ends. The CDR3 runs to 14 residues. The germline V gene encodes CDR1 SGHTS and CDR2 YDEGEE. For the CDR3, the DNA is TGTGCCAGCAGGAGGGTCCGCTCAGCAGATACGCAGTATTTT. It translates to CASRRVRSADTQYF.

The CDR3 sequence: CASSEPLFRELFF. The CDR3 DNA follows: TGTGCCAGCAGTGAACCCCTCTTTCGGGAGCTGTTTTTT. The chain carries TRBV6-1 and TRBJ2-2; D uncertain. Looked up from germline, CDR1 is MNHNS and CDR2 is SASEGT. The CDR3 spans 13 residues. V lost 2 bases to trimming and J lost 9 bases, with 10 bases between them.

The rearrangement joins TRBV6-4 to TRBJ1-6, with 8 bases identical to TRBD1. Trimming took 6 bases from V and 5 from J; bases not matched to a gene: 6. The V gene's germline CDR1 is MRHNA and CDR2 SNTAGT. CDR3 length: 15 residues. The CDR3 nucleotides are TGTGCCAGCAGCGCCTCGACAGGGGATAATTCACCCCTCCACTTT. Protein: CASSASTGDNSPLHF.

The V call is TRBV28, the J call TRBJ1-2, with 8 positions matching TRBD1. This CDR3 comprises 15 residues. Germline CDR1 reads MDHEN; CDR2 reads SYDVKM. J lost 5 bases, V lost 6 bases, and 11 bases had no gene match. As DNA, the CDR3 is TGTGCCAGCAGATCACAGGACAGGGAACTTTATGGCTACACCTTC. Amino acids: CASRSQDRELYGYTF.

V and J are TRBV27 and TRBJ1-2; a possible D gene is TRBD1 (5 bases). Germline values: CDR1 MNHEY, CDR2 SMNVEV (reference sequence). The CDR3 runs to 15 residues. The ends were cut back, 2 bases at V and 0 bases at J, with 10 bases in the middle. The CDR3 sequence is CASSLTGTTNYGYTF. CDR3 coding DNA: TGTGCCAGCAGTTTAACTGGGACTACTAACTATGGCTACACCTTC.

The chain combines TRBV18 with TRBJ2-1; 8 bases match TRBD2. With V trimmed by 6 bases and J by 4 bases, 8 bases remained unmatched. Germline values: CDR1 KGHSH, CDR2 LQKENI. This CDR3 has 15 residues. The CDR3 bases are TGTGCCAGCTCCCAGGACGCGGGGGGTTACAATGAGCAGTTCTTC. It translates to CASSQDAGGYNEQFF.

The chain uses TRBV6-1 and TRBJ1-2, with 10 positions matching TRBD1. The CDR3 length is 16 residues. The V segment lost 0 bases and the J segment 4 bases; nucleotides outside the gene matches: 5. Germline CDR1 reads MNHNS; CDR2 reads SASEGT. CDR3 DNA sequence: TGTGCCAGCAGTGAAGCTCCGGGACAGGGGTTCTATGGCTACACCTTC. Protein sequence: CASSEAPGQGFYGYTF.

V usage is TRBV28 and J usage is TRBJ1-2; no clear D. V was cut by 5 bases and J by 4 bases, with 8 bases left in between. Per germline, CDR1 MDHEN and CDR2 SYDVKM. The CDR3 sequence is 12 residues long. The CDR3: CASSIASYGYTF. In DNA, the CDR3 is TGTGCCAGCAGTATAGCCTCCTATGGCTACACCTTC.

The chain combines TRBV6-5 with TRBJ2-1, with D possibly matching TRBD1 (5 bases). CDR3 length: 15 amino acids. CDR1 and CDR2 from the germline V gene are MNHEY and SVGAGI. V was shortened by 4 bases and J by 6 bases, with 16 bases between the two germline ends. CDR3 coding DNA: TGTGCCAGCAGTTTGATCGCAGGGATTCCCAATGAGCAGTTCTTC. Translation: CASSLIAGIPNEQFF.

V and J are TRBV6-1 and TRBJ1-1, with TRBD1 identical over 7 bases. V was clipped by 1 base and J by 10 bases; unmatched bases: 12. The CDR3 has 15 amino acids. CDR1 is MNHNS and CDR2 is SASEGT in the germline V gene. Written as DNA, the CDR3 is TGTGCCAGCAGTGAAGGGGGACGCCCCCACAGGGGAGCTTTCTTT. Protein: CASSEGGRPHRGAFF.

The gene calls are TRBV19 and TRBJ1-5; TRBD1 matches at 7 bases. V lost 3 bases to trimming and J lost 0 bases; unmatched junction nucleotides: 2. The V gene's germline CDR1 is LNHDA and CDR2 SQIVND (reference sequence). The CDR3 is 15 amino acids. The CDR3 sequence is CASSIYRGSNQPQHF. The DNA of the CDR3 is TGTGCCAGTAGTATTTACAGGGGTAGCAATCAGCCCCAGCATTTT.

J is TRBJ1-5 and V is TRBV5-4, with 8 bases that match TRBD1. V lost 1 base to trimming and J lost 5 bases; unmatched junction nucleotides: 5. Germline V gives CDR1 SGHNT, CDR2 YYREEE (reference sequence). The CDR3 consists of 15 residues. The CDR3: CASSLQGARHQPQHF. CDR3 in DNA: TGTGCCAGCAGCTTGCAGGGGGCGCGACATCAGCCCCAGCATTTT.

The chain carries TRBV10-2 and TRBJ1-2; TRBD1 aligns across 9 bases. In germline, CDR1 is WSHSY, CDR2 SAAADI. The CDR3 is 14 residues long. V gave up 3 bases and J gave up 7 bases; unmatched junction bases: 6. The CDR3 DNA reads as TGCGCCAGCAGTGAAGTGGACAGGGGCGGTGGCTACACCTTC. Amino acids: CASSEVDRGGGYTF.

This rearrangement joins TRBV7-9 to TRBJ2-1, with D maybe TRBD1 (6 bases). V was trimmed by 3 bases and J by 1 base, leaving 13 bases between them. Germline loops: CDR1 SEHNR, CDR2 FQNEAQ (reference sequence). The CDR3 spans 16 residues. The CDR3 loop reads CASSFRGSRSYNEQFF. The CDR3 nucleotides are TGTGCCAGCAGCTTCAGGGGTAGCAGGTCCTACAATGAGCAGTTCTTC.

This chain connects TRBV18 to TRBJ1-3; 7 bases agree with TRBD1. Germline V gene data show CDR1 as KGHSH and CDR2 as LQKENI. CDR3 length: 13 residues. V shed 5 bases, J shed 8 bases, and the junction held 6 bases outside the gene matches. The CDR3 DNA reads as TGTGCCAGCTCAACAGGGGTGTCGGACACCATATATTTT. Translated, it gives CASSTGVSDTIYF.

The rearrangement joins TRBV19 to TRBJ1-1; D unclear. V lost 6 bases and J 9 bases, leaving 20 bases between the germline ends. The CDR3 is 14 amino acids. Germline assignment: CDR1 LNHDA and CDR2 SQIVND (reference sequence). Here the CDR3 DNA reads TGTGCCAGTAGCCGCGGATTGGTCTTCACCCAAGCTTTCTTT. Encoded protein: CASSRGLVFTQAFF.

This CDR3 reads CASSPETHYNEQFF. CDR3 coding DNA: TGTGCCAGCTCACCAGAGACTCACTACAATGAGCAGTTCTTC. The chain has TRBV18 and TRBJ2-1; D not certain. The V gene lost 2 bases and the J gene lost 3 bases, with 8 bases spanning the gap. This CDR3 has 14 residues. In germline, CDR1 is KGHSH, CDR2 LQKENI.

The chain couples TRBV6-4 to TRBJ1-6, with D hard to call. The ends were cut back, 6 bases at V and 7 bases at J, with 13 bases in the middle. The CDR3 has 14 residues. Germline lookup yields CDR1 MRHNA and CDR2 SNTAGT. The CDR3 sequence is CASRERANNSPLHF. The CDR3 region has the DNA TGTGCCAGCAGGGAGAGAGCCAACAATTCACCCCTCCACTTT.

The table lists this clone with a few counts. The chain couples TRBV4-1 to TRBJ1-2; a weak D match, TRBD1 (5 bases). V was shortened by 0 bases and J by 3 bases, with 11 bases between the two germline ends. CDR3 size: 15 residues. The germline CDR1 and CDR2 sequences are MGHRA and YSYEKL. The CDR3 nucleotides are TGCGCCAGCAGCCAAGAAACCCCCAGGGACTATGGCTACACCTTC. It codes for CASSQETPRDYGYTF.

The V and J genes are TRBV11-2 and TRBJ1-1; TRBD1 matches at 9 bases. This CDR3 contains 14 residues. Trimming removed 1 base from V and 10 bases from J; junction bases left unmatched: 7. Germline V gives CDR1 SGHAT, CDR2 FQNNGV. This chain's CDR3 is CASSLAGTGSAAFF. The DNA of the CDR3 is TGTGCCAGCAGCTTAGCTGGGACAGGGTCGGCAGCTTTCTTT.

V gene TRBV9 combines with J gene TRBJ1-2; perhaps TRBD1 as D (6 bases). The V end lost 9 bases, the J end lost 7 bases, and 13 bases lay between the germline ends. CDR3 size: 11 residues. Germline V gene sequence: CDR1 SGDLS, CDR2 YYNGEE. The CDR3 sequence: CANKGGGGYTF. CDR3 DNA sequence: TGTGCCAACAAGGGGGGGGGTGGCTACACCTTC.

The rearrangement joins TRBV19 to TRBJ1-5; D remains ambiguous. The CDR3 has 16 amino acids. Per the germline V gene, CDR1 is LNHDA and CDR2 is SQIVND (reference sequence). The ends were cut back, 0 bases at V and 4 bases at J, with 13 bases in the middle. The CDR3 protein is CASSIDVERRNQPQHF. CDR3 coding DNA: TGTGCCAGTAGTATAGATGTGGAAAGGAGGAATCAGCCCCAGCATTTT.